Below, 20 T cell receptor beta chains from the same sample are listed, as sequenced in a study of blood T cell repertoires in COVID-19. The method was immunoSEQ multiplex PCR; TCRdb's version includes in-frame clones alone and lacks a portion of them. Of roughly 160,000 clones listed, 79% are singletons. The sample consisted of peripheral blood. These receptors were collected from a woman aged 60-70 years with COVID-19, enrolled during active disease.

V is TRBV27 and J is TRBJ2-3; tentative D call: TRBD2 (5 bases). The CDR3 is 17 amino acids. Deletions cut 7 bases from V and 0 bases from J, with 20 bases between. Germline lookup yields CDR1 MNHEY and CDR2 SMNVEV (reference sequence). CDR3 protein: CASKPLLGVTSTDTQYF. The CDR3 bases are TGTGCCAGCAAACCCCTTCTCGGGGTCACTAGCACAGATACGCAGTATTTT.

V is TRBV11-3 and J is TRBJ2-4; a weak D match, TRBD1 (6 bases). The CDR3 loop spans 14 amino acids. The ends were cut back, 5 bases at V and 6 bases at J, with 14 bases in the middle. Germline V gene lookup returns CDR1 SGHNT and CDR2 YENEEA. CDR3 protein: CASSRLQGANIQYF. The DNA of the CDR3 is TGTGCCAGCAGCCGCCTACAGGGTGCAAACATTCAGTACTTC.

The genes are TRBV7-6 and TRBJ1-4; TRBD1 is a possible D gene (5 bases). The V end lost 1 base, the J end lost 0 bases, and 15 bases lay between the germline ends. In germline, CDR1 is SGHVS, CDR2 FNYEAQ. This CDR3 has 18 residues. The CDR3 protein is CASSLGPTGTPTNEKLFF. The CDR3 DNA reads as TGTGCCAGCAGCTTAGGACCTACAGGAACTCCAACTAATGAAAAACTGTTTTTT.

The rearrangement links TRBV3-1 (or the pseudogene TRBV3-2) to TRBJ1-6, with 10 positions matching TRBD1. In germline, CDR1 is LGHDT, CDR2 YNNKEL (reference sequence). V shed 2 bases, J shed 3 bases, and the junction held 1 base outside the gene matches. CDR3 length: 16 amino acids. CDR3 bases: TGTGCCAGCAGCCAACGGGACAGGGGCTATAATTCACCCCTCCACTTT. Residues: CASSQRDRGYNSPLHF.

The chain employs TRBV9 and TRBJ1-4; possibly TRBD1 for D (6 bases). Trimming removed 3 bases from V and 3 bases from J, with 18 bases in between. Germline V gene lookup returns CDR1 SGDLS and CDR2 YYNGEE. The CDR3 spans 17 residues. The CDR3 bases are TGTGCCAGCAGCGGATTTCAGGGGTTAGAGGCTAATGAAAAACTGTTTTTT. Encoded protein: CASSGFQGLEANEKLFF.

The chain recombines TRBV6-5 with TRBJ2-7; the match to TRBD2 covers 7 bases. Germline CDR1 and CDR2: MNHEY and SVGAGI. The length of the CDR3 is 11 residues. CDR3 sequence (DNA): TGTGCTTGCGGTCGGGGGGACGAGCAGTACTTC. Protein sequence: CACGRGDEQYF.

This chain links TRBV25-1 with TRBJ1-6; D is possibly TRBD1 (6 bases). Germline V CDR1 and CDR2: MGHDK, SYGVNS. The CDR3 is made up of 15 amino acids. The V end was cut by 5 bases, the J end by 3 bases, with 11 bases between. CDR3 region: CASSNRDNYNSPLHF. The CDR3 DNA follows: TGTGCCAGCAGTAACCGGGACAACTATAATTCACCCCTCCACTTT.

The CDR3 region has the DNA TGTGCCAGCAGTTACGGGCTTCAAGAGACCCAGTACTTC. It codes for CASSYGLQETQYF. This chain links TRBV6-5 with TRBJ2-5; D gene ambiguous. V gave up 2 bases and J gave up 2 bases, with 6 bases separating them. This CDR3 is built from 13 residues. Germline lookup yields CDR1 MNHEY and CDR2 SVGAGI.

The chain has TRBV4-1 and TRBJ2-3; the match to TRBD2 covers 7 bases. CDR1 is MGHRA and CDR2 is YSYEKL in the germline V gene. V shed 0 bases and J 5 bases; nucleotides not matched to a gene: 2. The CDR3 is 14 residues long. Here the CDR3 DNA reads TGCGCCAGCAGCCAAGAGGGGGGGATAGATACGCAGTATTTT. It specifies CASSQEGGIDTQYF.

This clone has more than one count but fewer than ten. The chain recombines TRBV4-3 with TRBJ1-2; 8 nucleotides agree with TRBD1. The CDR3 has 15 residues. Germline V lookup: CDR1 LGHNA, CDR2 YSLEER. V shed 3 bases and J 8 bases; nucleotides not matched to a gene: 11. The CDR3 DNA is TGCGCCAGCAGCCAGACAGCTCAGGGGGCGGGAGGCTACACCTTC. Its protein product is CASSQTAQGAGGYTF.

The chain is built from TRBV11-2 and TRBJ1-4; no reliable D call. Germline V lookup: CDR1 SGHAT, CDR2 FQNNGV. This CDR3 contains 15 residues. V lost 5 bases to trimming and J lost 3 bases, with 13 bases between them. This CDR3 is CASSEEGGPNEKLFF. Here the CDR3 DNA reads TGTGCCAGCAGCGAAGAAGGCGGCCCTAATGAAAAACTGTTTTTT. Variable domain in full (rest from reference TRBV11-2 and TRBJ1-4): EAGVAQSPRYKIIEKRQSVAFWCNPISGHATLYWYQQILGQGPKLLIQFQNNGVVDDSQLPKDRFSAERLKGVDSTLKIQPAKLEDSAVYLCASSEEGGPNEKLFFGSGTQLSVL.

This clone was seen many times. The chain uses TRBV7-8 and TRBJ2-1; TRBD2 agrees at 9 bases. The CDR3 has 14 amino acids. J was trimmed by 16 bases and V by 4 bases; bases with no gene match: 14. The germline V gene encodes CDR1 SGHVS and CDR2 FQNEAQ. As DNA, the CDR3 is TGTGCCAGCAGCTCCCTGCCTAGCGGGAAGGTTAACTTCTTC. Encoded protein: CASSSLPSGKVNFF. The full variable domain, completed using reference TRBV7-8 and TRBJ2-1, is GAGVSQSPRYKVAKRGQDVALRCDPISGHVSLFWYQQALGQGPEFLTYFQNEAQLDKSGLPSDRFFAERPEGSVSTLKIQRTQQEDSAVYLCASSSLPSGKVNFFGPGTRLTVL.

The rearrangement joins TRBV11-2 to TRBJ2-7; TRBD1 agrees at 7 bases. Germline V gene sequence: CDR1 SGHAT, CDR2 FQNNGV. After removal of 7 bases from V and 2 bases from J, the junction contained 17 bases not matched to a gene. The CDR3 contains 17 residues. The CDR3 protein is CASNLRSVTGIAYEQYF. DNA of the CDR3: TGTGCCAGCAACTTGAGGTCGGTGACAGGGATTGCCTACGAGCAGTACTTC.

This clone was picked up a small number of times. The gene calls are TRBV5-4 and TRBJ2-1; 13 bases are shared with TRBD2. The J segment lost 7 bases and the V segment lost 0 bases, leaving 4 bases of the junction unmatched. This CDR3 contains 16 residues. The V gene's germline CDR1 is SGHNT and CDR2 YYREEE (reference sequence). The chain's CDR3 is CASSLVGTSGVNEQFF. The CDR3 DNA reads as TGTGCCAGCAGCTTGGTCGGGACTAGCGGGGTAAATGAGCAGTTCTTC.

The chain recombines TRBV10-1 with TRBJ1-1, with D unclear. Germline V gene data show CDR1 as WNHNN and CDR2 as SYGVQD (reference sequence). V was clipped by 6 bases and J by 0 bases, with 8 bases between them. The length of the CDR3 is 13 residues. CDR3 coding DNA: TGCGCCAGCAGCGGGTCCTTGAACACTGAAGCTTTCTTT. It encodes CASSGSLNTEAFF.

This clone is a singleton in its sample. The chain is built from TRBV5-5 and TRBJ1-4; 9 bases align to TRBD1. Germline V gene data show CDR1 as SGHKS and CDR2 as YYEKEE (reference sequence). This CDR3 spans 16 amino acids. V dropped 2 bases and J dropped 2; count of bases not matched to a gene: 4. The DNA of the CDR3 is TGTGCCAGCAGCTTTAAAACAGGGGGCACTAATGAAAAACTGTTTTTT. It translates to CASSFKTGGTNEKLFF.

The chain links TRBV27 to TRBJ2-3; 7 bases fit TRBD2. Per the germline V gene, CDR1 is MNHEY and CDR2 is SMNVEV (reference sequence). With 8 bases clipped from V and 2 bases from J, the junction kept 13 bases outside the gene matches. The CDR3 consists of 16 residues. CDR3 bases: TGTGCCAGCGCCGTGGAGGCTAGCGGATACACAGATACGCAGTATTTT. It encodes CASAVEASGYTDTQYF.

This rearrangement joins TRBV24-1 to TRBJ2-5; D possibly corresponds to TRBD2 (6 bases). CDR1 KGHDR and CDR2 SFDVKD come from the germline V gene. The CDR3 consists of 20 residues. Deletions cut 3 bases from V and 4 bases from J, with 29 bases between. As DNA, the CDR3 is TGTGCCACCAGTGATCGGGGGAAAGGCGGCCCTACTCGAAAGCCAGAGACCCAGTACTTC. Amino acids: CATSDRGKGGPTRKPETQYF.

The chain joins TRBV29-1 to TRBJ2-5, with D maybe TRBD2 (6 bases). The V and J ends lost 3 bases and 6 bases respectively, with 14 bases between them. This CDR3 contains 13 residues. The germline V gene encodes CDR1 SQVTM and CDR2 ANQGSEA. The CDR3 DNA is TGCAGCGTTGAGGTTACCCTAGCGAAGACCCAGTACTTC. Amino acids: CSVEVTLAKTQYF.

In this sample, this clone turned up once. This CDR3 is CASSIAYRGFRLDTEAFF. The CDR3 DNA sequence: TGTGCCAGTAGTATAGCGTACAGGGGTTTTAGATTGGACACTGAAGCTTTCTTT. The genes are TRBV19 and TRBJ1-1; TRBD1 agrees at 7 bases. The CDR3 has 18 amino acids. Germline loops: CDR1 LNHDA, CDR2 SQIVND (reference sequence). V shed 1 base and J 3 bases; nucleotides not matched to a gene: 14. Based on the CDR3 plus reference TRBV19 and TRBJ1-1, the full variable domain is DGGITQSPKYLFRKEGQNVTLSCEQNLNHDAMYWYRQDPGQGLRLIYYSQIVNDFQKGDIAEGYSVSREKKESFPLTVTSAQKNPTAFYLCASSIAYRGFRLDTEAFFGQGTRLTVV.